This TCR beta chain was obtained from a study of CD4 T cells in relation to SARS-CoV-2 and coronaviruses. Profiling relied on immunoSEQ multiplex PCR, and the TCRdb table lists in-frame clones only, not all of them. This sample has 20,000 or so clones, with 78% found just once. As concerns this clone: Its specificity is not known.

V lost 0 bases to trimming and J lost 2 bases, with 2 bases between them. In germline, CDR1 is SGHNT, CDR2 YYREEE (reference sequence). The CDR3 spans 12 residues. CD4+ T cells from unexposed donors were obtained before the COVID-19 pandemic (2011-2018). After roughly ten days of culture, CD4+ T cells were isolated. About 1.9 million PBMCs per well were cultured with about 9.4 IU/ml IL-2. The J gene is TRBJ1-1, the V gene TRBV5-4; no clear D. This TCR came from a human donor in good health. Specimen: CD4+ T cells from PBMCs, cultured in vitro. The CDR3 bases are TGTGCCAGCAGCTTGGCTAACACTGAAGCTTTCTTT. Translating gives CASSLANTEAFF. Full variable domain (outside the CDR3, taken from reference TRBV5-4 and TRBJ1-1): ETGVTQSPTHLIKTRGQQVTLRCSSQSGHNTVSWYQQALGQGPQFIFQYYREEENGRGNFPPRFSGLQFPNYSSELNVNALELDDSALYLCASSLANTEAFFGQGTRLTVV.